These T cell receptor beta chains were read from a single sample in a study of blood T cell repertoires in COVID-19. Data came from immunoSEQ multiplex PCR; TCRdb stores just in-frame clones and leaves some out. The table has 300,000 or so clones, approximately 88% seen once. The sequenced material came from peripheral blood. The receptors shown here come from a woman aged 25 to 45 who had recovered from COVID-19. CDR3s include the opening cysteine and the closing phenylalanine or tryptophan.

J | V | CDR3
TRBJ2-3 | TRBV7-2 | CASSLGAGGPDTQYF
TRBJ2-3 | TRBV7-2 | CASRRDNGRDTQYF
TRBJ1-4 | TRBV5-5 | CASSGGGATEKLFF
TRBJ1-3 | TRBV7-9 | CASSEGGNTIYF
TRBJ1-1 | TRBV19 | CASSIKGRGLNTEAFF
TRBJ1-5 | TRBV30 | CAWSGAVNQPQHF
TRBJ2-7 | TRBV2 | CASRNPGGAAYEQYF
TRBJ1-4 | TRBV3-1/TRBV3-2 | CASSQVLDNDPVTNEKLFF
TRBJ2-5 | TRBV28 | CASSLPGQLNAQYF
TRBJ2-3 | TRBV15 | CATSRNRGLVTDTQYF
TRBJ1-1 | TRBV30 | CAWRDRAGTEAFF